This T cell receptor (beta chain) stems from a study of OX40 agonist ivuxolimab in advanced cancers. The repertoire was sequenced with immunoSEQ multiplex PCR; TCRdb's copy has only in-frame clones and lacks some. The sample holds roughly 45,000 clones, about 90% seen once. The CDR3 is 13 amino acids. Germline CDR1 is LNHNV and CDR2 is YYDKDF (reference sequence). Unmatched junction bases numbered 4, after V lost 4 bases and J lost 8 bases. This specimen was CD4+ or CD8+ T cells sorted from blood, taken in a trial of the OX40 agonist ivuxolimab. The V call is TRBV15, the J call TRBJ1-4; TRBD1 matches at 7 bases. This TCR derives from an adult with an advanced solid tumor such as melanoma, head and neck, liver or kidney cancer. The CDR3 coding sequence is TGTGCCACCAGCAACAGGGGAGGCGAAAAACTGTTTTTT. It specifies CATSNRGGEKLFF.